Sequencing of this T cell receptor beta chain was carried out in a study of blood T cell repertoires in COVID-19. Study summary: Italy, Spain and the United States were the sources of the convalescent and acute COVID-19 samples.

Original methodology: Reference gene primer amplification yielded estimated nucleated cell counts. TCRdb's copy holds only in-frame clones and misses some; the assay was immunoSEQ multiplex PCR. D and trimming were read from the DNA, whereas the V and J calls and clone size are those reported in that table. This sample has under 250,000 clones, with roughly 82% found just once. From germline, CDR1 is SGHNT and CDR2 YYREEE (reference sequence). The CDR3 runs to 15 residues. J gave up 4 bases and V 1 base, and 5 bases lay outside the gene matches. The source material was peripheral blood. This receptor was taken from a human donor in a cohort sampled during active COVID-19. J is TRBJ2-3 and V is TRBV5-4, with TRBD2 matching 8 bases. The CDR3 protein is CASSLISGTSDTQYF. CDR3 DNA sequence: TGTGCCAGCAGCTTGATTAGCGGGACCTCAGATACGCAGTATTTT.